Listed here is a single TCR beta chain. Its antigen is unknown. Germline CDR1 and CDR2: SEHNR and FQNEAQ (reference sequence). The V segment lost 5 bases and the J segment 0 bases; nucleotides outside the gene matches: 14. This CDR3 contains 20 residues. TCRdb recomputed calls from the reads with MiXCR, one row per CDR3 protein. The sample holds about 890,000 distinct CDR3 sequences, less than 35% seen once. The sample originates from a study of T cell repertoires in cytomegalovirus infection. Background on the study: Public TCR beta signatures provided an indication of both CMV infection and a matching HLA type.

Points from the study as a whole: Individuals carrying CMV plus the relevant HLA were identified by cumulative frequency of public TCR beta families. HLA-C-restricted CMV clonotypes gave the most frequent clonotype in two of eight donors.

This TCR was recovered from a human donor in good health (CMV status not recorded). Some clones in this sample may be carry-over from other donors' samples. The chain uses TRBV7-9 and TRBJ2-4, with 12 bases fitting TRBD1. Source: cultured CD8+ T cells from PBMCs, taken from culture after CMV antigen stimulation. CDR3 coding DNA: TGTGCCAGCAGCCAGAACTGGGACAGGGGGCATAATTTAGCCAAAAACATTCAGTACTTC. Its translation: CASSQNWDRGHNLAKNIQYF.